Reported below is one TCR beta chain. Its antigen remains unidentified. This specimen comes from a study of follicular helper T cells after annual influenza vaccination. Study observations and caveats: ICOS-CD38- cTfh most often held earlier Day 7 ICOS+CD38+ clones.

The time point was: 2015-2016 season, 7 days after influenza vaccination. V lost 1 base and J lost 4, with 5 bases in between. The germline V gene encodes CDR1 KGHSY and CDR2 FQNENV. This CDR3 has 14 amino acids. Generated by immunoSEQ multiplex PCR, the TCRdb table keeps only in-frame clones and is missing some. The repertoire includes 5,500 to 6,000 clones, approximately 88% of them detected once, and 2% to 3% sits in the top ten. The rearrangement joins TRBV16 to TRBJ2-6; unclear D gene. Sequencing was performed on CXCR5+ CD38- circulating T follicular helper cells from blood, taken 7 days after influenza vaccination. As for subset: circulating Tfh, non-naive CD4+CXCR5+PD-1+ (ICOS+CD38+ or ICOS-CD38-). This TCR came from an adult who received the influenza vaccine. DNA for the CDR3: TGTGCCAGCAGCCAATATTCCGGGGCCAACGTCCTGACTTTC. This encodes CASSQYSGANVLTF.